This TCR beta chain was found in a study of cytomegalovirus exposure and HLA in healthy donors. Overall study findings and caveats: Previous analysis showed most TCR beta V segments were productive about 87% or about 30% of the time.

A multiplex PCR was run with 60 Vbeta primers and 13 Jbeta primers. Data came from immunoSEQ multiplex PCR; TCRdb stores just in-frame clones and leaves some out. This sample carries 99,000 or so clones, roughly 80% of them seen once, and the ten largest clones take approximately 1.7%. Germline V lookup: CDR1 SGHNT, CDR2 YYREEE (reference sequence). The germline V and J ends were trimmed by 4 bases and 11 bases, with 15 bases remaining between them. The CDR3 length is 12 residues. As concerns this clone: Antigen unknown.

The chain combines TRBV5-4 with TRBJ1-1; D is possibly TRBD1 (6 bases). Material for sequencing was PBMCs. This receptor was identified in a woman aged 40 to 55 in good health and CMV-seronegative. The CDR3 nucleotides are TGTGCCAGCAGCCTGGCAGGGACAAAGGCTTTCTTT. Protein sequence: CASSLAGTKAFF.